Listed here are 14 T cell receptor beta chains from one sample, sequenced in a study of long-term antiretroviral therapy in people with HIV. Survey-level resolution applied to immunoSEQ assay v3.0. The protocol was immunoSEQ multiplex PCR, while the TCRdb copy is restricted to in-frame clones and leaves out a portion. The sample lists around 30,000 clones; 65% to 90% were seen once. Source: unsorted PBMCs, taken around 3.3 years after starting antiretroviral therapy. The receptors were sampled from a man younger than 30 with HIV.

The chain uses TRBV7-2 and TRBJ2-7; TRBD1 matches 8 bases. Trimming cost V 4 bases and J 6 bases; bases outside gene matches: 8. The CDR3 sequence is 14 residues long. CDR1 is SGHTA and CDR2 is FQGNSA in the germline V gene. The CDR3 sequence is CASSWISDRVEQYF. The CDR3 coding sequence is TGTGCCAGCAGCTGGATATCGGACAGGGTCGAGCAGTACTTC. The variable domain in full, completed from reference TRBV7-2 and TRBJ2-7, reads GAGVSQSPSNKVTEKGKDVELRCDPISGHTALYWYRQSLGQGLEFLIYFQGNSAPDKSGLPSDRFSAERTGGSVSTLTIQRTQQEDSAVYLCASSWISDRVEQYFGPGTRLTVT.

This clone was seen only a few times. The chain couples TRBV5-1 to TRBJ1-5; D is unclear. This CDR3 is 13 amino acids long. The V and J ends lost 0 bases and 3 bases respectively, with 4 bases between them. Germline CDR1 and CDR2: SGHRS and YFSETQ. The CDR3 spells CASSLDDNQPQHF. The CDR3 DNA sequence: TGCGCCAGCAGCTTGGATGACAATCAGCCCCAGCATTTT.

This rearrangement joins TRBV21-1 to TRBJ2-2; the table's TRBD2 call for D was not verified on the DNA. TRBV21-1 is a known pseudogene. This CDR3 is built from 16 residues. CDR3 in amino acids: CASSNPGTKHTGELFF. As DNA, the CDR3 is TGTGCCAGCAGCAATCCCGGGACTAAACACACCGGGGAGCTGTTTTTT.

V gene TRBV19 combines with J gene TRBJ2-1; D is perhaps TRBD1 (5 bases). Trimming cost V 4 bases and J 7 bases, with 11 bases left between them. This CDR3 has 13 residues. The germline V gene encodes CDR1 LNHDA and CDR2 SQIVND (reference sequence). DNA of the CDR3: TGTGCCAGTAGTAGCGTCCAGGGTAATGAGCAGTTCTTC. Its protein product is CASSSVQGNEQFF.

This chain joins TRBV13 and TRBJ1-1; no reliable D call. The CDR3 has 11 residues. Per germline, CDR1 PRHDT and CDR2 FYEKMQ (reference sequence). Trimming removed 3 bases at V and 6 bases at J, with 5 bases between. The CDR3 DNA reads TGTGCCAGCAGCTTGGGTGCTGAAGCTTTCTTT. Translating it yields CASSLGAEAFF.

V gene TRBV27 combines with J gene TRBJ1-1; 7 nucleotides line up with TRBD1. The germline V gene encodes CDR1 MNHEY and CDR2 SMNVEV (reference sequence). The V and J ends lost 3 bases and 4 bases, in that order; junction bases with no gene match: 2. This CDR3 contains 13 residues. CDR3 region: CASSLGQSTEAFF. The CDR3 DNA reads as TGTGCCAGCAGTTTGGGACAGAGCACTGAAGCTTTCTTT.

The gene calls are TRBV5-1 and TRBJ2-1; 12 positions match TRBD2. With 4 bases clipped from V and 5 bases from J, the junction kept 4 bases outside the gene matches. The germline gives CDR1 SGHRS, CDR2 YFSETQ. The CDR3 totals 15 residues. In DNA, the CDR3 is TGCGCCAGCAGCGACGGGACTAGCGGGCACAATGAGCAGTTCTTC. It codes for CASSDGTSGHNEQFF.

This chain connects TRBV28 to TRBJ1-2; D is unresolved. CDR3 size: 14 residues. The germline gives CDR1 MDHEN, CDR2 SYDVKM. V shed 5 bases and J shed 5 bases, with 15 bases lying between them. The chain's CDR3 is CASSPLHSGYGYTF. The CDR3 DNA reads as TGTGCCAGCAGTCCTTTGCATTCGGGGTATGGCTACACCTTC.

This chain links TRBV5-6 with TRBJ2-7, with D possibly matching TRBD1 (6 bases). The V gene's germline CDR1 is SGHDT and CDR2 YYEEEE. The CDR3 covers 15 residues. Trimming pared 0 bases from V and 1 base from J, leaving 11 bases between. The CDR3 region is CASSLVPGQSYEQYF. The CDR3 DNA sequence: TGTGCCAGCAGCTTGGTACCAGGACAGTCCTACGAGCAGTACTTC.

This clone occurred once. This rearrangement joins TRBV9 to TRBJ2-2, with D perhaps matching TRBD1 (6 bases). CDR3 length equals 13 residues. V was shortened by 6 bases and J by 7 bases, with 13 bases between the two germline ends. The germline V gene encodes CDR1 SGDLS and CDR2 YYNGEE. In nucleotides, the CDR3 is TGTGCCAGCAACTTACAGGGAAACGGGGAGCTGTTTTTT. Translating it yields CASNLQGNGELFF.

The V and J genes are TRBV2 and TRBJ2-7; no clear D gene. V dropped 1 base and J dropped 0 bases, with 10 bases sitting between them. Germline CDR1 is SNHLY and CDR2 is FYNNEI. The CDR3 covers 15 residues. The CDR3 bases are TGTGCCAGCAGTGAAGGACCGAGCAGCTCCTACGAGCAGTACTTC. Amino acids: CASSEGPSSSYEQYF.

The J gene is TRBJ2-1, the V gene TRBV11-2; perhaps TRBD2 as D (5 bases). Germline CDR1 and CDR2: SGHAT and FQNNGV. The CDR3 is made up of 14 amino acids. V was shortened by 5 bases and J by 5 bases, with 13 bases between the two germline ends. The CDR3 nucleotides read TGTGCCAGCAGCCCTTCCAGCGGCCACAATGAGCAGTTCTTC. Encoded protein: CASSPSSGHNEQFF.

About this clone: One junction end disagrees with the germline gene, perhaps due to a read error. V gene TRBV18 combines with J gene TRBJ2-1; 11 bases line up with TRBD2. The CDR3 is made up of 14 amino acids. The germline V gene encodes CDR1 KGHSH and CDR2 LQKENI. CDR3 sequence (DNA): TGTGCCAGCTCACCGACTAGCGGGGACAATGGGCAGTTCTTC. The encoded protein is CASSPTSGDNGQFF.

A single count supports this clone. V gene TRBV15 combines with J gene TRBJ1-2; 8 nucleotides match TRBD1. Per the germline V gene, CDR1 is LNHNV and CDR2 is YYDKDF (reference sequence). The CDR3 runs to 15 residues. Trimming at V came to 3 bases and at J to 4 bases, leaving 7 bases not matched to a gene. CDR3 nucleotides: TGTGCCACCAGCAGCCTGGACAGGGCAGGCTATGGCTACACCTTC. Protein product: CATSSLDRAGYGYTF.